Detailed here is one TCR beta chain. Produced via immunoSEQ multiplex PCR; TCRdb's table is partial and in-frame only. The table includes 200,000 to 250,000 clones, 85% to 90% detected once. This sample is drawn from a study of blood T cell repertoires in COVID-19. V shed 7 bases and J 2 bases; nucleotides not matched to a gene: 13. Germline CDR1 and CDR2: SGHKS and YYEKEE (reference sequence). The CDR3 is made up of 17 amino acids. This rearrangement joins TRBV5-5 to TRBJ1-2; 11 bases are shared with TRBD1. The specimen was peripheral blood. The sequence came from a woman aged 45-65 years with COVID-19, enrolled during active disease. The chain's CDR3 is CASGSGTGGILNYGYTF. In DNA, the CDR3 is TGTGCCAGCGGATCCGGGACAGGGGGAATACTGAACTATGGCTACACCTTC.